Listed here are 21 T cell receptor beta chains from one sample, sequenced in a study of OX40 agonist ivuxolimab in advanced cancers. Repertoires were generated with immunoSEQ multiplex PCR, while TCRdb's copy carries only in-frame clones and drops some. This table has approximately 23,000 clones, around nine tenths appearing once. The specimen comprised CD4+ or CD8+ T cells sorted from blood, sampled in a trial of the OX40 agonist ivuxolimab. These TCRs come from an adult with an advanced solid tumor such as melanoma, head and neck, liver or kidney cancer.

The chain recombines TRBV6-6 with TRBJ2-7, with D tentatively TRBD2 (7 bases). Trimming removed 2 bases at V and 3 bases at J, with 14 bases between. Germline V gives CDR1 MNHNY, CDR2 SVGAGI (reference sequence). The CDR3 length is 15 residues. The CDR3: CASSYLQGGGYEQYF. The CDR3 DNA reads TGTGCCAGCAGTTACCTTCAGGGAGGGGGCTACGAGCAGTACTTC.

The chain combines TRBV6-1 with TRBJ2-7; D might be TRBD1 or TRBD2, each matching 6 bases. The CDR3 sequence is 12 residues long. Germline CDR1 and CDR2: MNHNS and SASEGT. V lost 7 bases and J lost 5, with 12 bases in between. The CDR3 region is CASTRRGDEQYF. CDR3 nucleotides: TGTGCCAGCACCAGAAGGGGGGACGAGCAGTACTTC.

The chain employs TRBV14 and TRBJ2-3; tentatively, D is TRBD1 (6 bases). V lost 3 bases and J lost 4, with 11 bases in between. The CDR3 length is 14 residues. The V gene's germline CDR1 is SGHDN and CDR2 FVKESK. In DNA form, the CDR3 reads TGTGCCAGCAGCCAGAGGACAGTTCCAGATACGCAGTATTTT. Translating it yields CASSQRTVPDTQYF.

The table lists this clone with a few counts. This sequence joins TRBV7-8 and TRBJ2-5, with D unresolved. CDR1 is SGHVS and CDR2 is FQNEAQ in the germline V gene. The CDR3 has 15 residues. Trimming took 2 bases from V and 1 from J, leaving 11 bases between them. The CDR3 sequence is CASSLMAISQETQYF. The CDR3 DNA reads as TGTGCCAGCAGCTTAATGGCAATCTCCCAAGAGACCCAGTACTTC.

This chain uses TRBV6-1 with TRBJ1-5; a weak D match, TRBD1 (5 bases). The V gene's germline CDR1 is MNHNS and CDR2 SASEGT. The CDR3 length is 15 residues. V was clipped by 1 base and J by 6 bases, with 13 bases between them. Here the CDR3 DNA reads TGTGCCAGCAGTGAAGATTGGGGGGTAAGTCAGCCCCAGCATTTT. Residues: CASSEDWGVSQPQHF.

This clone was counted between two and nine times. J is TRBJ1-3 and V is TRBV6-5; D is ambiguous. The V end lost 5 bases, the J end lost 0 bases, and 11 bases lay between the germline ends. CDR3 length equals 15 residues. Germline CDR1 reads MNHEY; CDR2 reads SVGAGI. This CDR3 is CASSRTVDSGNTIYF. CDR3 nucleotides: TGTGCCAGCAGTCGGACGGTAGACTCTGGAAACACCATATATTTT.

This sequence joins TRBV28 and TRBJ2-7; perhaps TRBD2 as D (6 bases). This CDR3 contains 18 residues. Trimming shortened V by 3 bases and J by 0 bases, and 21 bases separated the two germline ends. CDR1 and CDR2 from the germline V gene are MDHEN and SYDVKM. This chain's CDR3 is CASSFISPGGRISYEQYF. CDR3 DNA: TGTGCCAGCAGTTTTATTAGCCCCGGGGGAAGAATCTCCTACGAGCAGTACTTC. The whole variable domain, remainder taken from reference TRBV28 and TRBJ2-7, is DVKVTQSSRYLVKRTGEKVFLECVQDMDHENMFWYRQDPGLGLRLIYFSYDVKMKEKGDIPEGYSVSREKKERFSLILESASTNQTSMYLCASSFISPGGRISYEQYFGPGTRLTVT.

The gene calls are TRBV19 and TRBJ2-1; no clear D. The V gene's germline CDR1 is LNHDA and CDR2 SQIVND (reference sequence). The CDR3 contains 13 residues. Trimming took off 1 base at V and 9 bases at J, with 10 bases between the two ends. The CDR3 bases are TGTGCCAGTAGTATAGTGGGGTTACCTGAGCAGTTCTTC. It is translated as CASSIVGLPEQFF.

This clone was seen only once. V and J are TRBV2 and TRBJ1-4; possibly TRBD1 for D (6 bases). The V gene lost 6 bases and the J gene lost 7 bases, with 15 bases spanning the gap. The CDR3 loop spans 14 amino acids. Looked up from germline, CDR1 is SNHLY and CDR2 is FYNNEI. The DNA for the CDR3 is TGTGCCAGCAGAGTCACAGGGATTGGTGAAAAACTGTTTTTT. It is translated as CASRVTGIGEKLFF.

The rearrangement links TRBV27 to TRBJ2-7; D might be TRBD2 (7 bases). V dropped 6 bases and J dropped 0 bases, with 15 bases sitting between them. The CDR3 spans 15 residues. The germline gives CDR1 MNHEY, CDR2 SMNVEV (reference sequence). CDR3 coding DNA: TGTGCCAGCAGAACGCCGCGGGGGCTCTCCTACGAGCAGTACTTC. Translated: CASRTPRGLSYEQYF.

The V call is TRBV27, the J call TRBJ2-1, with unresolved D. V lost 2 bases and J lost 3, with 2 bases in between. Germline values: CDR1 MNHEY, CDR2 SMNVEV (reference sequence). The length of the CDR3 is 12 residues. This CDR3 is CASSLNYNEQFF. The CDR3 DNA follows: TGTGCCAGCAGTTTAAACTACAATGAGCAGTTCTTC.

V and J are TRBV9 and TRBJ2-3, with TRBD2 matching over 9 bases. Germline loops: CDR1 SGDLS, CDR2 YYNGEE. Trimming at V came to 3 bases and at J to 5 bases, leaving 10 bases not matched to a gene. The CDR3 contains 16 residues. The CDR3 DNA reads TGTGCCAGCAGCGCTGATCATAGCGGGAGTAAAGATACGCAGTATTTT. It codes for CASSADHSGSKDTQYF.

This clone has a single count. This chain uses TRBV27 with TRBJ2-4; TRBD1 agrees at 9 bases. Germline CDR1 reads MNHEY; CDR2 reads SMNVEV (reference sequence). This CDR3 is built from 15 residues. Trimming removed 5 bases from V and 6 bases from J; junction bases left unmatched: 8. The chain's CDR3 is CASSLRQGVSNIQYF. The CDR3 DNA is TGTGCCAGCAGTCTACGACAGGGGGTTTCAAACATTCAGTACTTC.

This clone was seen a handful of times. The chain is built from TRBV19 and TRBJ1-5; D gene unclear. Trimming took off 6 bases at V and 1 base at J, with 10 bases between the two ends. The CDR3 contains 14 residues. Germline CDR1 is LNHDA and CDR2 is SQIVND (reference sequence). CDR3 nucleotide sequence: TGTGCCAGTAGATGGGCAGCGAGCAATCAGCCCCAGCATTTT. Translated, it gives CASRWAASNQPQHF.

The rearrangement joins TRBV5-1 to TRBJ2-3; 7 bases align to TRBD2. Germline V gene sequence: CDR1 SGHRS, CDR2 YFSETQ. V was clipped by 4 bases and J by 2 bases; unmatched bases: 4. The CDR3 spans 14 residues. The CDR3 coding sequence is TGCGCCAGCAGCGAGGGGACTACCACAGATACGCAGTATTTT. Its protein is CASSEGTTTDTQYF.

V and J are TRBV28 and TRBJ2-7; the D is unclear. This CDR3 has 14 amino acids. V was cut by 5 bases and J by 6 bases, with 17 bases left in between. CDR1 is MDHEN and CDR2 is SYDVKM in the germline V gene. Here the CDR3 DNA reads TGTGCCAGCAGTCCCCCGACTCGAATGGCCGAGCAGTACTTC. This translates into CASSPPTRMAEQYF.

The rearrangement links TRBV11-3 to TRBJ2-6, with D possibly being TRBD1 (6 bases). This CDR3 comprises 14 residues. The V and J ends lost 10 bases and 0 bases respectively, with 10 bases between them. Germline assignment: CDR1 SGHNT and CDR2 YENEEA. CDR3 protein: CATRQASGANVLTF. CDR3 nucleotide sequence: TGTGCCACAAGACAGGCCTCTGGGGCCAACGTCCTGACTTTC.

V and J are TRBV28 and TRBJ2-7; 8 bases map to TRBD2. This CDR3 is 16 amino acids long. The junction had 13 bases not matched to a gene; V was cut back by 2 bases and J by 7 bases. Per germline, CDR1 MDHEN and CDR2 SYDVKM. CDR3 loop: CASSLLAGPSYGEQYF. CDR3 nucleotide sequence: TGTGCCAGCAGTTTACTAGCGGGCCCCTCTTATGGGGAGCAGTACTTC.

The J gene is TRBJ2-3, the V gene TRBV2; TRBD2 matches at 14 bases. Germline lookup yields CDR1 SNHLY and CDR2 FYNNEI. The V segment lost 5 bases and the J segment 6 bases; nucleotides outside the gene matches: 4. There are 15 residues in the CDR3. CDR3 amino acids: CASSRLAGGPDTQYF. The CDR3 DNA follows: TGTGCCAGCAGTCGACTAGCGGGAGGGCCGGATACGCAGTATTTT. Combining the CDR3 with reference TRBV2 and TRBJ2-3 gives the whole variable domain EPEVTQTPSHQVTQMGQEVILRCVPISNHLYFYWYRQILGQKVEFLVSFYNNEISEKSEIFDDQFSVERPDGSNFTLKIRSTKLEDSAMYFCASSRLAGGPDTQYFGPGTRLTVL.

The chain joins TRBV6-5 to TRBJ1-3; D unclear. The germline gives CDR1 MNHEY, CDR2 SVGAGI. V was shortened by 0 bases and J by 0 bases, with 9 bases between the two germline ends. CDR3 size: 16 residues. CDR3 DNA: TGTGCCAGCAGTTACTCCGGCTCCCGCTCTGGAAACACCATATATTTT. Protein product: CASSYSGSRSGNTIYF.

J is TRBJ2-2 and V is TRBV2; 14 bases agree with TRBD2. Germline CDR1 and CDR2: SNHLY and FYNNEI. The CDR3 is 16 amino acids. V shed 6 bases and J 7 bases; nucleotides not matched to a gene: 7. CDR3 protein: CASRPGLAGEDGELFF. In DNA, the CDR3 is TGTGCCAGCAGACCGGGACTAGCGGGGGAGGACGGGGAGCTGTTTTTT.